What follows are 30 T cell receptor beta chains derived from one specimen sequenced in a study of T cell responses to AZD1222 COVID-19 vaccine. TCRdb keeps only in-frame clones here, not all; method: immunoSEQ multiplex PCR. The sample yields 200,000 to 250,000 clones, 94% seen once. Here the sequenced sample was peripheral blood, taken 28 days after the second dose of the MenACWY control vaccine. The receptor set was obtained from an adult who received the MenACWY meningococcal vaccine as a control.

This clone was found once. The chain has TRBV2 and TRBJ2-7, with 11 bases fitting TRBD2. The CDR3 loop spans 15 amino acids. V trimming: 6 bases; J trimming: 3 bases; junction bases outside the gene matches: 7. The germline CDR1 and CDR2 sequences are SNHLY and FYNNEI. This chain's CDR3 is CASSFTSGSSYEQYF. In DNA form, the CDR3 reads TGTGCCAGCAGCTTCACTAGCGGGAGCAGCTACGAGCAGTACTTC.

The rearrangement links TRBV21-1 to TRBJ2-1; TRBD2, the D gene given by the table, was not confirmed from the DNA. TRBV21-1 is recorded as a pseudogene. There are 15 residues in the CDR3. The CDR3 spells CASSKVRSSYNEQFF. The CDR3 bases are TGTGCCAGCAGCAAAGTTCGGAGCTCCTACAATGAGCAGTTCTTC.

The gene calls are TRBV5-1 and TRBJ1-1; D is unresolved. The germline V and J ends were trimmed by 3 bases and 4 bases, with 10 bases remaining between them. Germline V gene lookup returns CDR1 SGHRS and CDR2 YFSETQ. CDR3 length equals 13 residues. The CDR3 spells CASSSFPFTEAFF. As DNA, the CDR3 is TGCGCCAGCAGCTCATTTCCATTCACTGAAGCTTTCTTT. Combining the CDR3 with reference TRBV5-1 and TRBJ1-1 gives the whole variable domain KAGVTQTPRYLIKTRGQQVTLSCSPISGHRSVSWYQQTPGQGLQFLFEYFSETQRNKGNFPGRFSGRQFSNSRSEMNVSTLELGDSALYLCASSSFPFTEAFFGQGTRLTVV.

The chain is built from TRBV18 and TRBJ1-5; TRBD1 might be the D (5 bases). CDR3 length: 16 residues. Germline V gene lookup returns CDR1 KGHSH and CDR2 LQKENI. Between the trimmed V and J ends, which lost 4 bases and 6 bases, there was a span of 19 bases. CDR3 loop: CASSLSTLGGGQPQHF. In DNA form, the CDR3 reads TGTGCCAGCTCACTTTCGACTCTAGGCGGGGGTCAGCCCCAGCATTTT.

J is TRBJ2-3 and V is TRBV7-9; 7 nucleotides agree with TRBD2. Per the germline V gene, CDR1 is SEHNR and CDR2 is FQNEAQ (reference sequence). J lost 1 base, V lost 1 base, and 2 bases had no gene match. This CDR3 is built from 15 residues. The CDR3 DNA reads as TGTGCCAGCAGCTTAGACACTAGCGGCACAGATACGCAGTATTTT. It specifies CASSLDTSGTDTQYF.

The rearrangement joins TRBV11-2 to TRBJ1-1; tentative D call: TRBD1 (5 bases). CDR3 length: 15 amino acids. Deletions cut 5 bases from V and 7 bases from J, with 20 bases between. CDR1 is SGHAT and CDR2 is FQNNGV in the germline V gene. The CDR3 bases are TGTGCCAGCAGCCCCCTATCTGGGGGATACATTGAAGCTTTCTTT. Protein sequence: CASSPLSGGYIEAFF. The complete variable domain, with remaining parts taken from reference TRBV11-2 and TRBJ1-1, reads EAGVAQSPRYKIIEKRQSVAFWCNPISGHATLYWYQQILGQGPKLLIQFQNNGVVDDSQLPKDRFSAERLKGVDSTLKIQPAKLEDSAVYLCASSPLSGGYIEAFFGQGTRLTVV.

This chain links TRBV18 with TRBJ2-5, with D unresolved. Germline V gene sequence: CDR1 KGHSH, CDR2 LQKENI. CDR3 length: 15 residues. With 0 bases removed from V and 0 bases from J, the gap between germline ends came to 8 bases. CDR3 in DNA: TGTGCCAGCTCACCACCGGTTGTGAACCAAGAGACCCAGTACTTC. This sequence encodes CASSPPVVNQETQYF.

This clone was detected only once. The chain links TRBV7-9 to TRBJ2-5, with 8 bases identical to TRBD2. Trimming at V came to 3 bases and at J to 1 base, leaving 4 bases not matched to a gene. There are 15 residues in the CDR3. Germline lookup yields CDR1 SEHNR and CDR2 FQNEAQ (reference sequence). CDR3 sequence reads: CASSFSGGFQETQYF. CDR3 nucleotide sequence: TGTGCCAGCAGCTTCAGCGGGGGCTTCCAAGAGACCCAGTACTTC.

The chain joins TRBV6-5 to TRBJ2-7, with D unclear. Germline loops: CDR1 MNHEY, CDR2 SVGAGI. Trimming cost V 3 bases and J 6 bases, with 9 bases left between them. This CDR3 region has 12 residues. CDR3 DNA sequence: TGTGCCAGCAGTTATGTCCAAGGCGAGCAGTACTTC. It codes for CASSYVQGEQYF.

The V gene is TRBV6-6, the J gene TRBJ1-1, with D possibly TRBD1 on 6 matching bases. CDR1 and CDR2 from the germline V gene are MNHNY and SVGAGI (reference sequence). With 5 bases removed from V and 0 bases from J, the gap between germline ends came to 13 bases. The CDR3 is 15 amino acids. CDR3 amino acids: CASSPPQGLNTEAFF. In DNA form, the CDR3 reads TGTGCCAGCAGTCCACCACAGGGCCTGAACACTGAAGCTTTCTTT.

The V call is TRBV3-1 (or the pseudogene TRBV3-2), the J call TRBJ1-3; TRBD1 is a possible D gene (6 bases). This CDR3 region has 16 residues. Trimming took off 0 bases at V and 0 bases at J, with 9 bases between the two ends. Germline assignment: CDR1 LGHDT and CDR2 YNNKEL (reference sequence). In DNA form, the CDR3 reads TGTGCCAGCAGCCAAGAGGACAGCATCTCTGGAAACACCATATATTTT. This gives the protein CASSQEDSISGNTIYF.

This rearrangement joins TRBV6-5 to TRBJ1-2; TRBD1 agrees at 8 bases. The CDR3 length is 15 residues. Looked up from germline, CDR1 is MNHEY and CDR2 is SVGAGI. V trimming: 6 bases; J trimming: 6 bases; junction bases outside the gene matches: 12. CDR3 in amino acids: CASSRDRGGIDGYTF. In nucleotides, the CDR3 is TGTGCCAGCAGCCGCGACAGGGGTGGGATCGATGGCTACACCTTC.

J is TRBJ2-1 and V is TRBV24-1; D unresolved. V was trimmed by 1 base and J by 8 bases, leaving 11 bases between them. The CDR3 is made up of 14 amino acids. Germline assignment: CDR1 KGHDR and CDR2 SFDVKD. In DNA, the CDR3 is TGTGCCACCAGTGATTTTGGGCTACTGGATGAGCAGTTCTTC. It specifies CATSDFGLLDEQFF.

The chain recombines TRBV6-6 with TRBJ1-3, with 7 positions matching TRBD1. The CDR3 length is 15 residues. Trimming cost V 5 bases and J 1 base; bases outside gene matches: 5. CDR1 is MNHNY and CDR2 is SVGAGI in the germline V gene (reference sequence). Here the CDR3 DNA reads TGTGCCAGCAGTGACCAGACAGGGTCTGGAAACACCATATATTTT. This sequence encodes CASSDQTGSGNTIYF.

V usage is TRBV4-3 and J usage is TRBJ2-7; the match to TRBD1 covers 10 bases. With V trimmed by 4 bases and J by 2 bases, 11 bases remained unmatched. The germline V gene has CDR1 LGHNA and CDR2 YSLEER. The CDR3 length is 17 residues. CDR3 DNA sequence: TGCGCCAGCAGCCTGGAGGTAATGGGACAGGGGCCCTACGAGCAGTACTTC. Protein sequence: CASSLEVMGQGPYEQYF.

The CDR3 reads CASSFARSYEQYF. CDR3 DNA: TGTGCCAGCAGTTTTGCCAGGAGCTACGAGCAGTACTTC. The J gene is TRBJ2-7, the V gene TRBV28; D unresolved. V lost 3 bases, J lost 3 bases, and 9 bases lay in between. Germline V gene lookup returns CDR1 MDHEN and CDR2 SYDVKM. This CDR3 spans 13 amino acids. The full variable domain, its missing parts supplied by reference TRBV28 and TRBJ2-7, is DVKVTQSSRYLVKRTGEKVFLECVQDMDHENMFWYRQDPGLGLRLIYFSYDVKMKEKGDIPEGYSVSREKKERFSLILESASTNQTSMYLCASSFARSYEQYFGPGTRLTVT.

This sequence joins TRBV5-1 and TRBJ1-4; possibly TRBD1 for D (6 bases). The germline CDR1 and CDR2 sequences are SGHRS and YFSETQ. The CDR3 spans 14 residues. V lost 2 bases to trimming and J lost 4 bases, with 9 bases between them. In DNA form, the CDR3 reads TGCGCCAGCAGCTTACCAGGGGTTAATGAAAAACTGTTTTTT. It specifies CASSLPGVNEKLFF.

The J gene is TRBJ2-7, the V gene TRBV9; 8 bases agree with TRBD1. The CDR3 has 14 residues. CDR1 is SGDLS, CDR2 YYNGEE, per germline. V shed 3 bases and J 2 bases; nucleotides not matched to a gene: 4. The CDR3 DNA sequence: TGTGCCAGCAGCGGACAGGGGACAGCCTACGAGCAGTACTTC. Residues: CASSGQGTAYEQYF.

As DNA, the CDR3 is TGCAGCGTTGTGCGACTCAATGAGCAGTTCTTC. Its translation is CSVVRLNEQFF. The chain links TRBV29-1 to TRBJ2-1; D gene unclear. V gave up 4 bases and J gave up 6 bases, with 7 bases separating them. The CDR3 is 11 amino acids. Germline CDR1 SQVTM, CDR2 ANQGSEA.

The gene calls are TRBV11-2 and TRBJ2-7; D not certain. This CDR3 is built from 11 residues. Germline lookup yields CDR1 SGHAT and CDR2 FQNNGV. V was shortened by 4 bases and J by 5 bases, with 6 bases between the two germline ends. CDR3 DNA sequence: TGTGCCAGCAGCTCCCTCGACGAGCAGTACTTC. It is translated as CASSSLDEQYF. The complete variable domain, with remaining parts taken from reference TRBV11-2 and TRBJ2-7, reads EAGVAQSPRYKIIEKRQSVAFWCNPISGHATLYWYQQILGQGPKLLIQFQNNGVVDDSQLPKDRFSAERLKGVDSTLKIQPAKLEDSAVYLCASSSLDEQYFGPGTRLTVT.

This chain joins TRBV6-4 and TRBJ2-3; 8 nucleotides match TRBD2. With 5 bases clipped from V and 4 bases from J, the junction kept 8 bases outside the gene matches. Germline V gene sequence: CDR1 MRHNA, CDR2 SNTAGT. This CDR3 is 15 amino acids long. The CDR3 here is CASSKDGTRSDTQYF. CDR3 DNA: TGTGCCAGCAGTAAAGACGGGACTAGATCAGATACGCAGTATTTT.

The chain recombines TRBV15 with TRBJ1-2; TRBD1 matches at 7 bases. The CDR3 is made up of 16 amino acids. Unmatched junction bases numbered 12, after V lost 0 bases and J lost 8 bases. Germline V gives CDR1 LNHNV, CDR2 YYDKDF (reference sequence). The CDR3 nucleotides read TGTGCCACCAGCAGAGATTGGAGGGCCAGGGGGGGCGGCTACACCTTC. It codes for CATSRDWRARGGGYTF. Together with reference TRBV15 and TRBJ1-2, the CDR3 gives the full variable domain: DAMVIQNPRYQVTQFGKPVTLSCSQTLNHNVMYWYQQKSSQAPKLLFHYYDKDFNNEADTPDNFQSRRPNTSFCFLDIRSPGLGDTAMYLCATSRDWRARGGGYTFGSGTRLTVV.

This clone was found once. The genes are TRBV19 and TRBJ2-5, with D possibly TRBD1 on 6 matching bases. Germline assignment: CDR1 LNHDA and CDR2 SQIVND (reference sequence). Trimming removed 6 bases at V and 2 bases at J, with 22 bases between. The CDR3 contains 17 residues. CDR3 in DNA: TGTGCCAGTAGCTTAAAAACAGGGTTTAGGGGACAAGAGACCCAGTACTTC. Amino acid sequence: CASSLKTGFRGQETQYF.

The chain has TRBV7-8 and TRBJ1-4; a possible D gene is TRBD1 (6 bases). CDR3 length: 18 residues. Per the germline V gene, CDR1 is SGHVS and CDR2 is FQNEAQ. Trimming cost V 1 base and J 5 bases, with 20 bases left between them. CDR3 sequence reads: CASSLGRQGYRLNEKLFF. In DNA form, the CDR3 reads TGTGCCAGCAGCTTAGGGAGGCAGGGGTATCGACTGAATGAAAAACTGTTTTTT.

This sequence joins TRBV2 and TRBJ1-1, with D uncertain. The germline CDR1 and CDR2 sequences are SNHLY and FYNNEI. CDR3 length: 13 amino acids. Trimming pared 11 bases from V and 0 bases from J, leaving 13 bases between. The CDR3 nucleotides read TGTGCCGCGAAAGGAGCCATGAACACTGAAGCTTTCTTT. Residues: CAAKGAMNTEAFF. The complete variable domain, with remaining parts taken from reference TRBV2 and TRBJ1-1, reads EPEVTQTPSHQVTQMGQEVILRCVPISNHLYFYWYRQILGQKVEFLVSFYNNEISEKSEIFDDQFSVERPDGSNFTLKIRSTKLEDSAMYFCAAKGAMNTEAFFGQGTRLTVV.

The CDR3 sequence: CASIGLGYDGELFF. CDR3 sequence (DNA): TGTGCCAGCATCGGTCTCGGGTATGACGGGGAGCTGTTTTTT. The chain uses TRBV3-1 (or the pseudogene TRBV3-2) and TRBJ2-2; D is unresolved. Trimming took 7 bases from V and 7 from J, leaving 16 bases between them. Germline CDR1 and CDR2: LGHDT and YNNKEL (reference sequence). This CDR3 region has 14 residues.

DNA for the CDR3: TGTGCCTGGAGTACCCCCCGGGGCCCCATGAACACTGAAGCTTTCTTT. Protein product: CAWSTPRGPMNTEAFF. The chain recombines TRBV30 with TRBJ1-1; D might be TRBD1 (5 bases). CDR1 and CDR2 (germline): GTSNPN, SVGIG (reference sequence). Trimming cost V 2 bases and J 0 bases, with 16 bases left between them. CDR3 length: 16 amino acids.

This clone occurred once. The chain employs TRBV27 and TRBJ1-6; TRBD1 is a possible D gene (6 bases). The germline V gene has CDR1 MNHEY and CDR2 SMNVEV (reference sequence). This CDR3 is built from 14 residues. Between the trimmed V and J ends, which lost 8 bases and 8 bases, there was a span of 16 bases. The CDR3 is CASADRSLDSPLHF. CDR3 nucleotide sequence: TGTGCCAGCGCTGACAGGTCTCTCGATTCACCCCTCCACTTT.

A single count supports this clone. The rearrangement links TRBV28 to TRBJ1-6; D gene unclear. V was clipped by 4 bases and J by 10 bases, with 14 bases between them. Germline V gives CDR1 MDHEN, CDR2 SYDVKM. The CDR3 spans 14 residues. The CDR3 nucleotides read TGTGCCAGCAGTTCCACAATTGGCTGGTCACCCCTCCACTTT. Its protein product is CASSSTIGWSPLHF.

J is TRBJ1-4 and V is TRBV15; 7 positions match TRBD1. V lost 7 bases to trimming and J lost 3 bases; unmatched junction nucleotides: 2. Germline CDR1 LNHNV, CDR2 YYDKDF (reference sequence). This CDR3 spans 13 amino acids. CDR3 nucleotide sequence: TGTGCCACCAAGGGGACAGCTAATGAAAAACTGTTTTTT. Protein sequence: CATKGTANEKLFF.